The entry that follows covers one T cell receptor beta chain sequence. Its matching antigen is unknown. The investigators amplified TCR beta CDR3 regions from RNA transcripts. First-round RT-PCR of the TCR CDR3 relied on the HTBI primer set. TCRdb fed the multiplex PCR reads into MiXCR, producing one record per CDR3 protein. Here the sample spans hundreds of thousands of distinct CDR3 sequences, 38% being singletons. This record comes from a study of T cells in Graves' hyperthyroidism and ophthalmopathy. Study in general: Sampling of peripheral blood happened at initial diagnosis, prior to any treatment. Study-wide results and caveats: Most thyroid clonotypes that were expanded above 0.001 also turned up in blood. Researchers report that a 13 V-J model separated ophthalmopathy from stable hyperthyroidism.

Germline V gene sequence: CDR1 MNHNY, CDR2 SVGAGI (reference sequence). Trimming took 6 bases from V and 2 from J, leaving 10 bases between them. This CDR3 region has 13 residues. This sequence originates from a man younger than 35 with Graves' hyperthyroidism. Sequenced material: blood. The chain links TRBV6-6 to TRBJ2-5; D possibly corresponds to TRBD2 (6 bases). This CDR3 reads CASRPGLQETQYF. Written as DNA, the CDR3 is TGTGCCAGCAGGCCGGGACTTCAAGAGACCCAGTACTTC.